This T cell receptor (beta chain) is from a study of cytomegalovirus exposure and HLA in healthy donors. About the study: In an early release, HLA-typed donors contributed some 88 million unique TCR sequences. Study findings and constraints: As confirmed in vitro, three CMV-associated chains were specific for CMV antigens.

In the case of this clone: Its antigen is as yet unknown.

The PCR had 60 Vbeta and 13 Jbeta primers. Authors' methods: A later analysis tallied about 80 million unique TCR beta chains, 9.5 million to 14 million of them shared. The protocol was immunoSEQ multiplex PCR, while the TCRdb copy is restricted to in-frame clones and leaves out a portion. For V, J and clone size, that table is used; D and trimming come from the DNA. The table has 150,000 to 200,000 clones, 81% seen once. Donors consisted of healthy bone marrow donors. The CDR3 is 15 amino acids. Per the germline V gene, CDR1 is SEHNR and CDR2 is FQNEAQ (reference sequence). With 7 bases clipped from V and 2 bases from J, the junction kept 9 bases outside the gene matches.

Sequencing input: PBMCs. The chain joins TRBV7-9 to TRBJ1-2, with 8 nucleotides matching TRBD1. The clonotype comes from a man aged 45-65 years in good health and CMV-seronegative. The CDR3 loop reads CASTPQDRENYGYTF. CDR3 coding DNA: TGTGCCAGCACCCCTCAGGACAGGGAAAACTATGGCTACACCTTC.